This passage covers 19 T cell receptor beta chains from one sample sequenced in a study of shared clonotypes between healthy human individuals. The repertoire was sequenced with immunoSEQ multiplex PCR; TCRdb's copy has only in-frame clones and lacks some. The repertoire consists of roughly 640,000 clones, with 74% occurring once and the leading ten covering 1.5% to 2%. The material sequenced was memory CD4+ T cells sorted from blood. The subset here: CD45RA-negative fraction. The source is a woman aged 25 to 39 in good health.

The chain is built from TRBV4-2 and TRBJ2-6, with D uncertain. CDR1 is LGHNA and CDR2 is YNFKEQ in the germline V gene. The CDR3 runs 16 residues. V was clipped by 0 bases and J by 0 bases, with 6 bases between them. The CDR3 is CASSQDTASGANVLTF. The CDR3 DNA sequence: TGTGCCAGCAGCCAAGATACAGCCTCTGGGGCCAACGTCCTGACTTTC.

CDR3 DNA: TGCGCCAGCACGAGACTAGCGGCTAGCACAGATACGCAGTATTTT. Translating gives CASTRLAASTDTQYF. The rearrangement uses TRBV4-1 and TRBJ2-3, with TRBD2 matching over 9 bases. V lost 7 bases, J lost 0 bases, and 5 bases stayed unmatched. CDR1 and CDR2 (germline): MGHRA, YSYEKL. This CDR3 has 15 residues.

J is TRBJ2-1 and V is TRBV9; the D is unclear. V was pared by 0 bases and J by 0 bases, with 16 bases between. This CDR3 has 18 residues. The germline gives CDR1 SGDLS, CDR2 YYNGEE. Here the CDR3 DNA reads TGTGCCAGCAGCGTAGCGCCTATCGGGCTTAGCTCCTACAATGAGCAGTTCTTC. Protein product: CASSVAPIGLSSYNEQFF.

The chain couples TRBV9 to TRBJ2-2; the D gene is possibly TRBD2 (6 bases). This CDR3 contains 15 residues. CDR1 is SGDLS, CDR2 YYNGEE, per germline. Trimming pared 0 bases from V and 1 base from J, leaving 7 bases between. CDR3 bases: TGTGCCAGCAGCGTAGGCGGGGTGAACACCGGGGAGCTGTTTTTT. Amino acids: CASSVGGVNTGELFF. The whole variable domain, remainder taken from reference TRBV9 and TRBJ2-2, is DSGVTQTPKHLITATGQRVTLRCSPRSGDLSVYWYQQSLDQGLQFLIQYYNGEERAKGNILERFSAQQFPDLHSELNLSSLELGDSALYFCASSVGGVNTGELFFGEGSRLTVL.

This clone was observed a single time. The chain carries TRBV28 and TRBJ2-5, with 13 bases that match TRBD2. After removal of 3 bases from V and 4 bases from J, the junction contained 5 bases not matched to a gene. CDR1 is MDHEN, CDR2 SYDVKM, per germline. CDR3 length: 16 amino acids. This CDR3 is CASSFTSGRASETQYF. The CDR3 coding sequence is TGTGCCAGCAGTTTCACTAGCGGGAGGGCCTCAGAGACCCAGTACTTC.

This chain links TRBV6-6 with TRBJ2-7; D may be TRBD2 (7 bases). Germline CDR1 MNHNY, CDR2 SVGAGI (reference sequence). The CDR3 covers 14 residues. The germline V and J ends were trimmed by 5 bases and 12 bases, with 23 bases remaining between them. The CDR3 is CASSKLKRVAGAYF. CDR3 nucleotide sequence: TGTGCCAGCAGTAAGCTTAAGAGAGTGGCGGGGGCGTACTTC.

The chain employs TRBV28 and TRBJ1-5; the D gene is possibly TRBD1 (5 bases). This CDR3 has 16 amino acids. The germline gives CDR1 MDHEN, CDR2 SYDVKM. The germline V and J ends were trimmed by 5 bases and 1 base, with 15 bases remaining between them. CDR3 sequence: CASSPGTEGSNQPQHF. DNA for the CDR3: TGTGCCAGCAGTCCAGGGACGGAGGGGAGCAATCAGCCCCAGCATTTT.

The chain uses TRBV11-2 and TRBJ1-1; weak D call: TRBD1 (5 bases). The germline gives CDR1 SGHAT, CDR2 FQNNGV. The CDR3 is 17 amino acids. The V end lost 3 bases, the J end lost 1 base, and 18 bases lay between the germline ends. CDR3 protein: CASSFSLRGGTNTEAFF. The CDR3 DNA reads as TGTGCCAGCAGCTTTTCTCTCCGTGGGGGGACGAACACTGAAGCTTTCTTT. The full variable domain, its missing parts supplied by reference TRBV11-2 and TRBJ1-1, is EAGVAQSPRYKIIEKRQSVAFWCNPISGHATLYWYQQILGQGPKLLIQFQNNGVVDDSQLPKDRFSAERLKGVDSTLKIQPAKLEDSAVYLCASSFSLRGGTNTEAFFGQGTRLTVV.

This clone appeared a few times. V and J are TRBV9 and TRBJ2-3, with no clear D. The CDR3 covers 14 residues. Trimming removed 0 bases at V and 4 bases at J, with 9 bases between. CDR1 and CDR2 (germline): SGDLS, YYNGEE. CDR3 in amino acids: CASSVAAGSDTQYF. As DNA, the CDR3 is TGTGCCAGCAGCGTAGCAGCAGGCTCAGATACGCAGTATTTT.

V usage is TRBV6-5 and J usage is TRBJ2-5; D gene uncertain. V was pared by 6 bases and J by 5 bases, with 10 bases between. The V gene's germline CDR1 is MNHEY and CDR2 SVGAGI. The CDR3 covers 12 residues. In DNA form, the CDR3 reads TGTGCCAGCAGGGCGGTCGAGGAGACCCAGTACTTC. Its translation: CASRAVEETQYF.

This chain links TRBV6-1 with TRBJ1-5; D ambiguous. Deletions cut 7 bases from V and 0 bases from J, with 13 bases between. The CDR3 is made up of 15 amino acids. The germline CDR1 and CDR2 sequences are MNHNS and SASEGT. The CDR3 loop is CASTIRVPSNQPQHF. As DNA, the CDR3 is TGTGCCAGCACAATTAGGGTTCCTAGCAATCAGCCCCAGCATTTT.

J is TRBJ2-7 and V is TRBV6-6; TRBD1 is a possible D gene (7 bases). Germline-derived CDR1 and CDR2 are MNHNY and SVGAGI (reference sequence). V shed 4 bases and J shed 2 bases, with 18 bases lying between them. This CDR3 is 16 amino acids long. DNA for the CDR3: TGTGCCAGCAGTTTTCCCCAGGGGGGCCAAACCTACGAGCAGTACTTC. Encoded protein: CASSFPQGGQTYEQYF.

The chain carries TRBV14 and TRBJ2-2; D ambiguous. Per the germline V gene, CDR1 is SGHDN and CDR2 is FVKESK. The CDR3 sequence is 13 residues long. The V end was cut by 0 bases, the J end by 4 bases, with 3 bases between. CDR3 DNA: TGTGCCAGCAGCCAAGAAAGCACCGGGGAGCTGTTTTTT. As protein: CASSQESTGELFF.

V usage is TRBV5-1 and J usage is TRBJ2-2, with TRBD2 as a possible D gene (5 bases). Germline V CDR1 and CDR2: SGHRS, YFSETQ. Trimming took off 0 bases at V and 4 bases at J, with 7 bases between the two ends. This CDR3 spans 14 amino acids. Written as DNA, the CDR3 is TGCGCCAGCAGCTTGGGGACTCCCACCGGGGAGCTGTTTTTT. Protein product: CASSLGTPTGELFF. The full variable domain, in which reference TRBV5-1 and TRBJ2-2 provide the parts outside the CDR3, is KAGVTQTPRYLIKTRGQQVTLSCSPISGHRSVSWYQQTPGQGLQFLFEYFSETQRNKGNFPGRFSGRQFSNSRSEMNVSTLELGDSALYLCASSLGTPTGELFFGEGSRLTVL.

The chain couples TRBV7-2 to TRBJ2-7, with D possibly being TRBD2 (6 bases). Per germline, CDR1 SGHTA and CDR2 FQGNSA. Trimming shortened V by 6 bases and J by 7 bases, and 16 bases separated the two germline ends. This CDR3 has 13 amino acids. DNA of the CDR3: TGTGCCAGCAGTGACCCGGGAGTTCGGGAGCAGTACTTC. Its translation is CASSDPGVREQYF.

Only one count was recorded for this clone. The chain links TRBV28 to TRBJ2-7, with 8 bases lining up with TRBD2. The CDR3 loop spans 14 amino acids. Looked up from germline, CDR1 is MDHEN and CDR2 is SYDVKM. The trim removed 6 bases at V and 7 bases at J, leaving 11 bases unmatched. Here the CDR3 DNA reads TGTGCCAGCAGCGGGAGGGCCCATTCAGGGGAGCAGTACTTC. The encoded protein is CASSGRAHSGEQYF.

The chain joins TRBV5-1 to TRBJ2-4, with 13 bases that match TRBD2. With V trimmed by 3 bases and J by 3 bases, 6 bases remained unmatched. Germline V gene data show CDR1 as SGHRS and CDR2 as YFSETQ. The CDR3 totals 17 residues. CDR3 bases: TGCGCCAGCAGCTCGGGACTAGCGGGAAGGTACAAAAACATTCAGTACTTC. Translation: CASSSGLAGRYKNIQYF.

The chain joins TRBV9 to TRBJ1-3, with a weak D call TRBD1 (5 bases). Trimming left V 7 bases short and J 11 bases short, with 16 bases between. The length of the CDR3 is 12 residues. Germline V gene sequence: CDR1 SGDLS, CDR2 YYNGEE. CDR3 bases: TGTGCCAGCGGCCAACCGGGACCTTCCATATATTTT. Encoded protein: CASGQPGPSIYF. The full variable domain, in which reference TRBV9 and TRBJ1-3 provide the parts outside the CDR3, is DSGVTQTPKHLITATGQRVTLRCSPRSGDLSVYWYQQSLDQGLQFLIQYYNGEERAKGNILERFSAQQFPDLHSELNLSSLELGDSALYFCASGQPGPSIYFGEGSWLTVV.

This clone was seen many times. The chain is built from TRBV28 and TRBJ1-5, with 7 nucleotides matching TRBD1. The CDR3 runs 15 residues. V trimming: 8 bases; J trimming: 0 bases; junction bases outside the gene matches: 7. Germline CDR1 and CDR2: MDHEN and SYDVKM. Here the CDR3 reads CASARGFHSNQPQHF. The CDR3 nucleotides read TGTGCCAGCGCCAGGGGGTTCCATAGCAATCAGCCCCAGCATTTT.